The sequence of this TCR beta chain was determined in a study of blood T cell repertoires in COVID-19. This CDR3 has 15 amino acids. V gave up 5 bases and J gave up 6 bases, with 17 bases separating them. Germline CDR1 reads SGHDN; CDR2 reads FVKESK. TCRdb keeps only in-frame clones here, not all; method: immunoSEQ multiplex PCR. The table lists 130,000 to 150,000 clones, around 83% of them singletons. The specimen sequenced was peripheral blood. The sequence was obtained from a man in his 60s with active or convalescent COVID-19. The chain combines TRBV14 with TRBJ2-1, with a tentative D call TRBD2 (6 bases). The CDR3 nucleotides are TGTGCCAGCAGCGCCCGGGACTGGCCGAGCAATGAGCAGTTCTTC. Translated: CASSARDWPSNEQFF.